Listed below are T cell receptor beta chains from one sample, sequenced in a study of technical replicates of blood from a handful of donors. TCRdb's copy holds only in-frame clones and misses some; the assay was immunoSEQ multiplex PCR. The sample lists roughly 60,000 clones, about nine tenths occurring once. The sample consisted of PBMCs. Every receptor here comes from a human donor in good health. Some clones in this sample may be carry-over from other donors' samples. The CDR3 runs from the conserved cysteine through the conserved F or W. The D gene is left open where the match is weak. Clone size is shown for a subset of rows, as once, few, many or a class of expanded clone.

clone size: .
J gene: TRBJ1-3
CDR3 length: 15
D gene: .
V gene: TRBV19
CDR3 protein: CASSIGGFSGNTIYF
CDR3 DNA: TGTGCCAGTAGTATCGGCGGGTTCTCTGGAAACACCATATATTTT

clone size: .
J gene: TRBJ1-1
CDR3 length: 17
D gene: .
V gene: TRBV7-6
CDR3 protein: CASSPFRATARVTEAFF
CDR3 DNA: TGTGCCAGCAGCCCATTTAGGGCGACTGCGAGGGTCACTGAAGCTTTCTTT

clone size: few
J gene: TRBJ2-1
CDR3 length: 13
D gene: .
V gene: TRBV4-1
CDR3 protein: CASGGIPRGEQFF
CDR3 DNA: TGCGCCAGCGGGGGCATACCTAGGGGTGAGCAGTTCTTC

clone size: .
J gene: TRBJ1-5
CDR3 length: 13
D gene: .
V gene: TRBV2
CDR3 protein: CASSPGGAQPQHF
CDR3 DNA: TGTGCCAGCAGTCCAGGAGGGGCACAGCCCCAGCATTTT

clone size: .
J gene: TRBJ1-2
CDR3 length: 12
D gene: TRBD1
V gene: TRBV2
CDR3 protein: CATQGQGYGYTF
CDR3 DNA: TGTGCCACACAGGGGCAGGGGTATGGCTACACCTTC

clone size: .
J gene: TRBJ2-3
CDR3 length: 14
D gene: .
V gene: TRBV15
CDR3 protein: CATGQIRSTDTQYF
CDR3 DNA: TGTGCCACCGGACAGATCCGTAGCACAGATACGCAGTATTTT

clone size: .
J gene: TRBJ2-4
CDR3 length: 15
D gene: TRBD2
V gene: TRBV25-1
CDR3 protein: CASSDASGGKNIQYF
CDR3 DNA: TGTGCCAGCAGTGATGCTAGCGGGGGGAAAAACATTCAGTACTTC

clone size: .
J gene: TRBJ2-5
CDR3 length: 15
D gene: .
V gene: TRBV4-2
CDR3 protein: CASSQDAGLKETQYF
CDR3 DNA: TGTGCCAGCAGCCAAGACGCGGGACTCAAAGAGACCCAGTACTTC

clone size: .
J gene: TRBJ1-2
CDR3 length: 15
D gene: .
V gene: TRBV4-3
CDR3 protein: CASSLSTRGDYGYTF
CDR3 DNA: TGCGCCAGCAGCCTCAGTACCAGGGGAGACTATGGCTACACCTTC

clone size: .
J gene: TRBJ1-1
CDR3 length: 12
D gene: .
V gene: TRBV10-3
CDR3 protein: CAISESGVGAFF
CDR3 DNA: TGTGCCATCAGTGAGTCCGGGGTGGGAGCTTTCTTT

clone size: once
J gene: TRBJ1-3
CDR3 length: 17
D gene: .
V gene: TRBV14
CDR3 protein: CASSTFHLRRAGNTIYF
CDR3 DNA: TGTGCCAGCAGTACCTTCCATCTAAGGCGGGCTGGAAACACCATATATTTT

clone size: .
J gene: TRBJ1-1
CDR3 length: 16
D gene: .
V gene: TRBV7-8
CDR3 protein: CASSLGVGSQGTEAFF
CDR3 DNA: TGTGCCAGCAGCTTAGGGGTAGGTTCTCAGGGCACTGAAGCTTTCTTT

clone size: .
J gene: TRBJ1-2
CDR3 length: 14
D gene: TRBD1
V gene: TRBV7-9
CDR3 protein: CASSPGTGPGGYTF
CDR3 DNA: TGTGCCAGCAGCCCAGGGACAGGTCCGGGCGGCTACACCTTC

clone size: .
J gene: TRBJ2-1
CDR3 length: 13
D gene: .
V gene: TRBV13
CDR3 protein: CASSLYRDNEQFF
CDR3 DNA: TGTGCCAGCAGCTTATACAGGGACAATGAGCAGTTCTTC

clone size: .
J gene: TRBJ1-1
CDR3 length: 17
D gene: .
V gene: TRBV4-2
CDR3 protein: CASSQDPVGGPHTEAFF
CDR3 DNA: TGTGCCAGCAGCCAAGATCCGGTCGGGGGGCCCCACACTGAAGCTTTCTTT

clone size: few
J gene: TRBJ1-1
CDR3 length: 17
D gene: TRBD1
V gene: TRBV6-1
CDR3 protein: CASSATPGQGAGTEAFF
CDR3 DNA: TGTGCCAGCAGTGCCACGCCGGGACAGGGGGCCGGCACTGAAGCTTTCTTT

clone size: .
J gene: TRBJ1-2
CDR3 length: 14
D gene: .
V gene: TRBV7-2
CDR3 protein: CASSSTTYNYGYTF
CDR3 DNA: TGTGCCAGCAGCTCCACCACCTACAACTATGGCTACACCTTC

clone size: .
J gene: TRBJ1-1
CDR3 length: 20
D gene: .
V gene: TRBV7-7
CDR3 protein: CASSTPVPLTAGLGNTEAFF
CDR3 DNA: TGTGCCAGCAGCACGCCAGTCCCGTTGACAGCGGGGTTGGGGAACACTGAAGCTTTCTTT

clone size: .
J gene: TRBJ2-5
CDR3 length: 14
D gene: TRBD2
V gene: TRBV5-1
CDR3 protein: CASSTTSGEETQYF
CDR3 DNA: TGCGCCAGCAGCACGACTAGCGGGGAAGAGACCCAGTACTTC

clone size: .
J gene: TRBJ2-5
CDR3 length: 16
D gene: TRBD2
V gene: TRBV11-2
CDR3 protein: CASRIGASGSLKTQYF
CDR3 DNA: TGTGCCAGCAGAATAGGGGCTAGCGGAAGCTTAAAGACCCAGTACTTC

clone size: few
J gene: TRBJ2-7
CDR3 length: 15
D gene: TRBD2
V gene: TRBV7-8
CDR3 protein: CASSWSRAGAGEQYF
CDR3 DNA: TGTGCCAGCAGCTGGTCTAGAGCGGGAGCAGGCGAGCAGTACTTC

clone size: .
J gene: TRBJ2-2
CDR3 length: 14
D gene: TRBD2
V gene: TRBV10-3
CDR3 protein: CAISVSGEGGELFF
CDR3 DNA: TGTGCCATCAGTGTTAGCGGGGAAGGCGGGGAGCTGTTTTTT

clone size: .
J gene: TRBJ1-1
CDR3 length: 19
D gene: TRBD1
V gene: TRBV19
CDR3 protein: CASSLDPRGQGARRTEAFF
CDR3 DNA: TGTGCCAGTAGTTTAGACCCCCGAGGACAGGGGGCGCGTAGGACTGAAGCTTTCTTT

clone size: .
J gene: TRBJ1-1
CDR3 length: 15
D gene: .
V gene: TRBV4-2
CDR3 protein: CASSQDVGASTEAFF
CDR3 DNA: TGTGCCAGCAGCCAAGATGTGGGGGCGTCCACTGAAGCTTTCTTT

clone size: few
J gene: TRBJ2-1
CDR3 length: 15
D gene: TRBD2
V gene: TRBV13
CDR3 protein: CASSFGGGGYNEQFF
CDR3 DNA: TGTGCCAGCAGCTTTGGGGGGGGTGGGTACAATGAGCAGTTCTTC

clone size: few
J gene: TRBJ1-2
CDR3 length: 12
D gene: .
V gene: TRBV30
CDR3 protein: CAWSISARGYTF
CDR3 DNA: TGTGCCTGGAGTATCTCCGCGCGTGGCTACACCTTC

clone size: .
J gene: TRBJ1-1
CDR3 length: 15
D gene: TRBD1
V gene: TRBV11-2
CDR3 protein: CASSTTGGRGTEAFF
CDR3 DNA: TGTGCCAGCAGCACAACAGGGGGCAGGGGCACTGAAGCTTTCTTT

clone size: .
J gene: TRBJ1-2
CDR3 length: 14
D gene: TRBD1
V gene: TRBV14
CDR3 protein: CASSQAGTAYGYTF
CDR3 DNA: TGTGCCAGCAGCCAAGCCGGGACAGCCTATGGCTACACCTTC

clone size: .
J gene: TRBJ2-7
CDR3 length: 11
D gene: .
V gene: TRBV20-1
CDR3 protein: CSAGRDYEQYF
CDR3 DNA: TGCAGTGCGGGCCGGGACTACGAGCAGTACTTC

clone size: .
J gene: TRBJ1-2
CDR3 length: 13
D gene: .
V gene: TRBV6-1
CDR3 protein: CASSGWQGGGYTF
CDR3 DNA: TGTGCCAGCAGCGGGTGGCAGGGTGGTGGCTACACCTTC

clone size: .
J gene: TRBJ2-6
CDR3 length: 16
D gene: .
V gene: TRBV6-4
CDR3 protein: CASSHNQWSGANVLTF
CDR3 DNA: TGTGCCAGCAGTCACAACCAGTGGTCTGGGGCCAACGTCCTGACTTTC

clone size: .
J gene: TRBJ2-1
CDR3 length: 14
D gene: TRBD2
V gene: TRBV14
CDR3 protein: CASSPGLAGVEQFF
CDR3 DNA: TGTGCCAGCAGCCCAGGACTAGCGGGAGTTGAGCAGTTCTTC

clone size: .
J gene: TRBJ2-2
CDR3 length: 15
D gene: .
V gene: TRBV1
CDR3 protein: CTSSEREANTGELFF
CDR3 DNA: TGCACCAGCAGCGAGCGGGAGGCGAACACCGGGGAGCTGTTTTTT

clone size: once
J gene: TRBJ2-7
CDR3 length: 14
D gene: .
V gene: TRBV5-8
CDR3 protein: CASSKMAGPYEQYF
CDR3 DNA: TGTGCCAGCAGCAAGATGGCGGGGCCATACGAGCAGTACTTC

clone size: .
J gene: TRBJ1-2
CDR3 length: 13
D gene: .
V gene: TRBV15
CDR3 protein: CATSRASLYGYTF
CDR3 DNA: TGTGCCACCAGCAGAGCGTCACTATATGGCTACACCTTC

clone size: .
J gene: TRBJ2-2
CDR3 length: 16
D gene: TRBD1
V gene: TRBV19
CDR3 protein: CASSIVPDRDTGELFF
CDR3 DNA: TGTGCCAGTAGTATAGTCCCGGACAGGGACACCGGGGAGCTGTTTTTT

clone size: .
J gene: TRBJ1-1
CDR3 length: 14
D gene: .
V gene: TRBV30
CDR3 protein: CAWSVSKRGTEAFF
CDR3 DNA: TGTGCCTGGAGTGTATCGAAGCGTGGCACTGAAGCTTTCTTT

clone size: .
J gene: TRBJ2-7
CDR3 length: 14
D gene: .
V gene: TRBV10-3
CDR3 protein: CAISESGRSYEQYF
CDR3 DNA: TGTGCCATCAGTGAGTCGGGGAGATCCTACGAGCAGTACTTC

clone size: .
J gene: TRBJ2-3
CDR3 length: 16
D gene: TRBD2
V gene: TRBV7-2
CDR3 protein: CASSLDFRGGTDTQYF
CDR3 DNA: TGTGCCAGCAGCTTAGACTTCCGGGGGGGCACAGATACGCAGTATTTT

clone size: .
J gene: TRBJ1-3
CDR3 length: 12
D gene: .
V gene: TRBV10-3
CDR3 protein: CAITSSGNTIYF
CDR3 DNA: TGTGCCATCACGAGCTCTGGAAACACCATATATTTT

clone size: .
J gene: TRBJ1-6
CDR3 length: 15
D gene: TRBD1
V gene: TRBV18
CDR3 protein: CASSPQGQLISPLHF
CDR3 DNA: TGTGCCAGCTCACCGCAGGGACAGTTGATTTCACCCCTCCACTTT

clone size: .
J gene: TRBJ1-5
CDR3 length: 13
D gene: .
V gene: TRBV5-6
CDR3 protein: CASSLEQDKPQHF
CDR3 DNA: TGTGCCAGCAGCTTGGAACAGGATAAGCCCCAGCATTTT

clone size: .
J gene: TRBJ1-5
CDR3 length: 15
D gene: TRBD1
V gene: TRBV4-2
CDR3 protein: CASSPQGGPDQPQHF
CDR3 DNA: TGTGCCAGCAGCCCACAAGGGGGCCCCGATCAGCCCCAGCATTTT

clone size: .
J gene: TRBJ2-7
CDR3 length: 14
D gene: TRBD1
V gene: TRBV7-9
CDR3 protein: CASSRPGTENEQYF
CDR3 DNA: TGTGCCAGCAGCCGCCCTGGGACAGAAAACGAGCAGTACTTC

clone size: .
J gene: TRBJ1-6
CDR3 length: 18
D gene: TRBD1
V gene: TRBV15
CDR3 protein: CATSRDRLLGGSDSPLHF
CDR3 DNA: TGTGCCACCAGCAGAGACCGTCTACTAGGGGGCTCGGATTCACCCCTCCACTTT

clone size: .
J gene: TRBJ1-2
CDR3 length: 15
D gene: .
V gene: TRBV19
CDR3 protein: CASSTRGTPRGGYTF
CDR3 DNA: TGTGCCAGTAGTACTCGAGGGACACCGAGGGGTGGCTACACCTTC

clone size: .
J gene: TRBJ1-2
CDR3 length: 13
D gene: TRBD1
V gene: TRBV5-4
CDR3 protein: CASHRDSTLGYTF
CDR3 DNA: TGTGCCAGCCACCGGGACAGCACCCTAGGCTACACCTTC

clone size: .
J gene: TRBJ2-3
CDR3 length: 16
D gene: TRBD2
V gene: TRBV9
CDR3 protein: CASSPLGVAGVDTQYF
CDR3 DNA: TGTGCCAGCAGCCCCCTGGGGGTAGCGGGGGTGGATACGCAGTATTTT

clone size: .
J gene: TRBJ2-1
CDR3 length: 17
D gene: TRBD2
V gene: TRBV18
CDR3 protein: CASSPPRGLAGGNEQFF
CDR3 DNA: TGTGCCAGCTCACCACCGAGAGGACTAGCGGGGGGTAATGAGCAGTTCTTC

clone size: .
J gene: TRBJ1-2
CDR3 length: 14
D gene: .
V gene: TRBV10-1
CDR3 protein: CASSEPLSDYGYTF
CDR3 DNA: TGCGCCAGCAGTGAACCACTCTCGGACTATGGCTACACCTTC

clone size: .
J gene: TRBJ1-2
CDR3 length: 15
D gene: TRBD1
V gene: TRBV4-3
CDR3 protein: CASSQRQGGIYGYTF
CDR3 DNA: TGCGCCAGCAGCCAGAGACAGGGGGGAATCTATGGCTACACCTTC